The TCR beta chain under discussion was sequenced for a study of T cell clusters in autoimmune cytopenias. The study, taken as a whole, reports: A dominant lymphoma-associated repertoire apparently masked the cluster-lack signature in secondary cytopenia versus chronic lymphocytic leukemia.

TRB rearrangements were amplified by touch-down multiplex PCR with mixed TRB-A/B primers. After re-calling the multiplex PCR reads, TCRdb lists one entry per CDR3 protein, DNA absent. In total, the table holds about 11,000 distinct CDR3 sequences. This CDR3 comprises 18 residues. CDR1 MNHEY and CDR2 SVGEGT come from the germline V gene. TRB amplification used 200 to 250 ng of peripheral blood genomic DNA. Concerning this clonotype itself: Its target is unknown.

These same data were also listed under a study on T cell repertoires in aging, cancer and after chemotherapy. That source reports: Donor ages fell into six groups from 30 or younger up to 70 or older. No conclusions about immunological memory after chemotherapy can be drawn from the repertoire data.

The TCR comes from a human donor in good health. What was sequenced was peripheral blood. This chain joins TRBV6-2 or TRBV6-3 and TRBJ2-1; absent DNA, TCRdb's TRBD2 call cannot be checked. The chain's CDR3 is CASSYLGLAGGPYNEQFF.